This T cell receptor beta chain originates from a study of T cell responses to AZD1222 COVID-19 vaccine. Study as a whole: Some second doses came at about 4 weeks and others at about 12 weeks; these were pooled.

About this clone: Its specificity is unknown.

Libraries were prepared by immunoSEQ multiplex PCR; TCRdb keeps only in-frame clonotypes and omits some of them. The sample has 90,000 to 120,000 clones, approximately 89% seen once. Germline V lookup: CDR1 SGDLS, CDR2 YYNGEE. V gave up 3 bases and J gave up 7 bases, with 8 bases separating them. This CDR3 is built from 13 residues. Study-level results: Just 6 or 7 AZD1222 recipients were seropositive at baseline. Donors were chiefly white British, with a greater number of females, and clonal diversity was perhaps underestimated. Vaccine-associated CD4 TCRs ranged over spike, dominating at 160-218 and 743-854.

The source of this sequence is an adult in good health. This sequence joins TRBV9 and TRBJ1-6; D is unresolved. The specimen was peripheral blood, collected on day 0 of AZD1222 vaccination. In DNA, the CDR3 is TGTGCCAGCAGCGGGGAGGCAAATTCACCCCTCCACTTT. It yields the protein CASSGEANSPLHF.